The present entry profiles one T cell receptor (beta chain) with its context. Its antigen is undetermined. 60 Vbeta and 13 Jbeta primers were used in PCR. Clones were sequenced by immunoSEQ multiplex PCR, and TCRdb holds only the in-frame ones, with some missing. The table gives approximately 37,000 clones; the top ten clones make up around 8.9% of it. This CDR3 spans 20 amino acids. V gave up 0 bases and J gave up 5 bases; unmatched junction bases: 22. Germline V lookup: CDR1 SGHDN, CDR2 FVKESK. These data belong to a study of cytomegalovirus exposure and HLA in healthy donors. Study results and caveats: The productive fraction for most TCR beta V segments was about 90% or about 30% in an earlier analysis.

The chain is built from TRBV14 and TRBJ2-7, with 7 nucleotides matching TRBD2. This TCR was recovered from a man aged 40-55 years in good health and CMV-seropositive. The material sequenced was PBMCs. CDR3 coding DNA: TGTGCCAGCAGCCAAGATAGTCTAGTTGGGCGGGAGAGGAGAATGAACGAGCAGTACTTC. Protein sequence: CASSQDSLVGRERRMNEQYF.